One sample yielded the 15 T cell receptor beta chains listed below, sequenced in a study of CD8+ T cells in alopecia areata. RNA extraction was followed by reverse transcription into cDNA, which acted as the sequencing template. Here immunoSEQ multiplex PCR was the method, and the copy in TCRdb shows in-frame clones only, minus some. Of 35,000 to 45,000 clones in the sample, roughly 90% were seen once. This sample's treatment: oral pan-JAK inhibitor, 5-10 mg twice daily. The material was CD8+ T cells sorted from blood, obtained at week 24, from a patient treated with tofacitinib. The receptors stem from a human donor with alopecia areata.

This clone was seen more than once but under ten times. This chain uses TRBV28 with TRBJ1-5, with D unclear. The CDR3 extends over 15 amino acids. V gave up 3 bases and J gave up 0 bases, with 9 bases separating them. Germline-derived CDR1 and CDR2 are MDHEN and SYDVKM. Written as DNA, the CDR3 is TGTGCCAGCAGTTTTGGACCCTATAGCAATCAGCCCCAGCATTTT. This sequence encodes CASSFGPYSNQPQHF.

This clone has just one count. The rearrangement joins TRBV7-9 to TRBJ2-1; no clear D. Germline V CDR1 and CDR2: SEHNR, FQNEAQ (reference sequence). This CDR3 has 15 residues. Trimming removed 4 bases at V and 4 bases at J, with 14 bases between. CDR3 DNA: TGTGCCAGCAGCTCATCTTTGATCTCTTACAATGAGCAGTTCTTC. Translated, it gives CASSSSLISYNEQFF.

This chain uses TRBV23-1 with TRBJ2-3, with no clear D. TRBV23-1 belongs to the ORF category, with a function that is uncertain. The CDR3 is 9 residues long. V was clipped by 3 bases and J by 15 bases, with 7 bases between them. As DNA, the CDR3 is TGCGCCAGCAGTCATCCGAGTTATTTT. It codes for CASSHPSYF.

V gene TRBV28 combines with J gene TRBJ2-5; TRBD2 matches 13 bases. V dropped 5 bases and J dropped 5; count of bases not matched to a gene: 8. Germline-derived CDR1 and CDR2 are MDHEN and SYDVKM. The CDR3 length is 16 residues. CDR3 amino acids: CASSAELAGGQETQYF. CDR3 coding DNA: TGTGCCAGCAGTGCCGAACTAGCGGGGGGGCAGGAGACCCAGTACTTC.

The rearrangement uses TRBV27 and TRBJ2-7, with 8 bases lining up with TRBD2. The CDR3 consists of 14 residues. V lost 5 bases, J lost 6 bases, and 9 bases stayed unmatched. The germline gives CDR1 MNHEY, CDR2 SMNVEV (reference sequence). The CDR3 coding sequence is TGTGCCAGCAGTCGCGGGGGGCAGGTCGCCGAGCAGTACTTC. Residues: CASSRGGQVAEQYF.

The chain links TRBV27 to TRBJ2-4; tentatively, D is TRBD2 (7 bases). Germline assignment: CDR1 MNHEY and CDR2 SMNVEV (reference sequence). Trimming took 0 bases from V and 9 from J, leaving 18 bases between them. This CDR3 contains 16 residues. Here the CDR3 reads CASSLSGGETGPIQYF. The CDR3 DNA is TGTGCCAGCAGTTTATCGGGGGGGGAGACAGGCCCCATTCAGTACTTC.

V is TRBV6-5 and J is TRBJ2-7; D remains unclear. CDR1 and CDR2 from the germline V gene are MNHEY and SVGAGI. There are 12 residues in the CDR3. With 6 bases removed from V and 5 bases from J, the gap between germline ends came to 11 bases. CDR3 protein: CASRSTGHEQYF. Here the CDR3 DNA reads TGTGCCAGCAGGTCTACGGGCCACGAGCAGTACTTC.

The chain couples TRBV18 to TRBJ2-3; D might be TRBD1 or TRBD2, each matching 6 bases. The CDR3 sequence is 18 residues long. With 1 base removed from V and 2 bases from J, the gap between germline ends came to 19 bases. CDR1 and CDR2 (germline): KGHSH, LQKENI. The CDR3 is CASSPLRVGGGLTDTQYF. As DNA, the CDR3 is TGTGCCAGCTCACCACTCCGAGTAGGGGGAGGCCTCACAGATACGCAGTATTTT.

The V and J genes are TRBV27 and TRBJ2-6; D not resolved. Trimming cost V 6 bases and J 0 bases, with 9 bases left between them. Germline V CDR1 and CDR2: MNHEY, SMNVEV (reference sequence). The CDR3 has 15 residues. The CDR3: CASSTYSSGANVLTF. As DNA, the CDR3 is TGTGCCAGCAGCACCTACAGCTCTGGGGCCAACGTCCTGACTTTC.

The chain uses TRBV6-5 and TRBJ2-7; D gene uncertain. This CDR3 comprises 13 residues. Germline V gene sequence: CDR1 MNHEY, CDR2 SVGAGI. The V end was cut by 0 bases, the J end by 5 bases, with 8 bases between. CDR3 amino acids: CASSYSGKDEQYF. The CDR3 region has the DNA TGTGCCAGCAGTTACTCAGGGAAGGACGAGCAGTACTTC.

This clone came up a few times. The gene calls are TRBV10-1 and TRBJ2-7; the D gene is possibly TRBD1 (6 bases). V was shortened by 8 bases and J by 3 bases, with 14 bases between the two germline ends. This CDR3 is built from 13 residues. Germline CDR1 WNHNN, CDR2 SYGVQD (reference sequence). The CDR3, as DNA: TGCGCCAGCCGGAAGGGGGATGGCTACGAGCAGTACTTC. Protein: CASRKGDGYEQYF.

The chain uses TRBV19 and TRBJ2-7; 7 nucleotides line up with TRBD1. J was trimmed by 4 bases and V by 3 bases; bases with no gene match: 6. Per germline, CDR1 LNHDA and CDR2 SQIVND (reference sequence). The CDR3 consists of 14 residues. The CDR3 reads CASSIRDRQYEQYF. The CDR3, as DNA: TGTGCCAGTAGTATCCGGGACAGACAGTACGAGCAGTACTTC.

This chain links TRBV7-9 with TRBJ2-1; D unresolved. The CDR3 consists of 14 residues. Germline values: CDR1 SEHNR, CDR2 FQNEAQ (reference sequence). Trimming cost V 1 base and J 4 bases, with 8 bases left between them. The CDR3 loop is CASSLGATYNEQFF. In nucleotides, the CDR3 is TGTGCCAGCAGCTTAGGAGCTACTTACAATGAGCAGTTCTTC.

The chain combines TRBV9 with TRBJ2-3; 12 nucleotides match TRBD2. There are 16 residues in the CDR3. The J segment lost 0 bases and the V segment lost 4 bases, leaving 3 bases of the junction unmatched. CDR1 is SGDLS, CDR2 YYNGEE, per germline. CDR3 protein: CASSTGLAGSTDTQYF. The CDR3, as DNA: TGTGCCAGCAGCACTGGACTAGCGGGGAGCACAGATACGCAGTATTTT. Full variable domain (remainder filled in from reference TRBV9 and TRBJ2-3): DSGVTQTPKHLITATGQRVTLRCSPRSGDLSVYWYQQSLDQGLQFLIQYYNGEERAKGNILERFSAQQFPDLHSELNLSSLELGDSALYFCASSTGLAGSTDTQYFGPGTRLTVL.

J is TRBJ2-1 and V is TRBV19; no definite D call. Looked up from germline, CDR1 is LNHDA and CDR2 is SQIVND (reference sequence). The CDR3 runs to 13 residues. Trimming removed 1 base from V and 3 bases from J, with 4 bases in between. The DNA for the CDR3 is TGTGCCAGTAGTATAGGGGACTACAATGAGCAGTTCTTC. It specifies CASSIGDYNEQFF.